The 18 T cell receptor beta chains in this list originate from one sample, sequenced in a study of shared clonotypes between healthy human individuals. Sequencing used immunoSEQ multiplex PCR; TCRdb keeps in-frame clones, though not all of them. The data show about 1.1 million clones, about 72% seen once. Sequencing was carried out using memory CD4+ T cells from PBMCs. Stated subset: CD45RA-negative fraction. The receptor set was obtained from a man younger than 35 in good health. Some clones in this sample may be carry-over from other donors' samples.

Remarks on this clone: Other DNA sequences in the sample encode the same CDR3. The J gene is TRBJ2-7, the V gene TRBV18; 7 nucleotides align to TRBD2. The trim removed 3 bases at V and 0 bases at J, leaving 5 bases unmatched. Germline CDR1 and CDR2: KGHSH and LQKENI. CDR3 length: 15 amino acids. The DNA for the CDR3 is TGTGCCAGCTCACCCGGGGCTAGCGGCTCCTACGAGCAGTACTTC. Amino acid sequence: CASSPGASGSYEQYF.

This clone was seen a handful of times. With only one base between it and a far larger clone, this is likely a read error. V gene TRBV6-1 combines with J gene TRBJ2-7; 10 bases are shared with TRBD1. The V gene's germline CDR1 is MNHNS and CDR2 SASEGT. This CDR3 comprises 15 residues. V gave up 1 base and J gave up 0 bases; unmatched junction bases: 0. CDR3 nucleotides: TGTGCCAGCAGTGAAGGGACAGGGGGCTCCTACGAGCAGTACTTC. Translation: CASSEGTGGSYEQYF.

This sequence joins TRBV28 and TRBJ2-5; TRBD1 agrees at 7 bases. The CDR3 is 14 amino acids. The germline V gene encodes CDR1 MDHEN and CDR2 SYDVKM. The ends lost 8 bases at V and 1 base at J; junction bases unmatched: 7. In DNA, the CDR3 is TGTGCCAGCCAACAGGGGCCCCTCCAAGAGACCCAGTACTTC. Translated: CASQQGPLQETQYF.

This clone was detected ten times or more. This sample includes further DNA sequences coding for the same CDR3. The J gene is TRBJ1-2, the V gene TRBV5-1; D gene ambiguous. The CDR3 length is 12 residues. CDR1 SGHRS and CDR2 YFSETQ come from the germline V gene. V gave up 3 bases and J gave up 3 bases, with 6 bases separating them. CDR3 nucleotide sequence: TGCGCCAGCAGCTGGGGAGACTATGGCTACACCTTC. It yields the protein CASSWGDYGYTF.

The chain links TRBV14 to TRBJ2-1, with TRBD2 matching 12 bases. This CDR3 region has 14 residues. Trimming cost V 2 bases and J 15 bases; bases outside gene matches: 8. Germline V lookup: CDR1 SGHDN, CDR2 FVKESK. The CDR3 is CASSQRLAGGMWFF. DNA for the CDR3: TGTGCCAGCAGCCAACGGCTAGCGGGAGGGATGTGGTTCTTC.

The V gene is TRBV18, the J gene TRBJ1-1, with 9 nucleotides matching TRBD1. This CDR3 spans 15 amino acids. The germline V gene has CDR1 KGHSH and CDR2 LQKENI. Trimming cost V 4 bases and J 5 bases; bases outside gene matches: 8. The CDR3, as DNA: TGTGCCAGCTCACTCCCCGGGACAGGGAGAACTGAAGCTTTCTTT. This encodes CASSLPGTGRTEAFF.

The chain has TRBV14 and TRBJ1-1; D ambiguous. Germline CDR1 and CDR2: SGHDN and FVKESK. The V end lost 0 bases, the J end lost 0 bases, and 8 bases lay between the germline ends. The CDR3 runs to 15 residues. CDR3 DNA sequence: TGTGCCAGCAGCCAAGATCTTCAGGTGAACACTGAAGCTTTCTTT. Translating gives CASSQDLQVNTEAFF.

The rearrangement links TRBV5-1 to TRBJ2-1; 7 bases are shared with TRBD1. The CDR3 loop spans 14 amino acids. The V gene end was trimmed by 6 bases and the J gene end by 4 bases; junction bases not matched to a gene: 7. Germline V lookup: CDR1 SGHRS, CDR2 YFSETQ. The CDR3 DNA is TGCGCCAGCACCCCACAGGGGATTTACAATGAGCAGTTCTTC. Encoded protein: CASTPQGIYNEQFF.

Regarding this clone: The junction does not match germline at one end; this may be a read error. The gene calls are TRBV4-1 and TRBJ2-5, with TRBD1 matching over 11 bases. The DNA end favors TRBJ2-7, so the J call may be wrong. The CDR3 has 16 amino acids. Germline loops: CDR1 MGHRA, CDR2 YSYEKL. In DNA form, the CDR3 reads TGTGCCAGCAGCTTGGGGGACAGGGGGGATTCCTACGAGCAGTACTTC. Its protein is CASSLGDRGDSYEQYF.

The rearrangement links TRBV5-1 to TRBJ2-1; 7 nucleotides agree with TRBD2. This CDR3 comprises 14 residues. CDR1 and CDR2 from the germline V gene are SGHRS and YFSETQ. V lost 5 bases to trimming and J lost 8 bases; unmatched junction nucleotides: 10. CDR3 sequence: CASSLREPGDEQFF. CDR3 DNA: TGCGCCAGCAGTCTGCGGGAGCCGGGCGATGAGCAGTTCTTC.

V gene TRBV5-6 combines with J gene TRBJ1-1; D remains unclear. This CDR3 spans 13 amino acids. CDR1 and CDR2 from the germline V gene are SGHDT and YYEEEE. V dropped 4 bases and J dropped 4 bases, with 11 bases sitting between them. The CDR3 spells CASSRRRFTEAFF. The DNA for the CDR3 is TGTGCCAGCAGCCGACGGAGGTTCACTGAAGCTTTCTTT.

The V gene is TRBV6-1, the J gene TRBJ1-2; D unclear. CDR3 length equals 13 residues. The ends were cut back, 8 bases at V and 2 bases at J, with 12 bases in the middle. CDR1 and CDR2 from the germline V gene are MNHNS and SASEGT. CDR3 in amino acids: CASRRETNYGYTF. In DNA, the CDR3 is TGTGCCAGCCGTCGGGAGACAAACTATGGCTACACCTTC.

The rearrangement joins TRBV28 to TRBJ1-3; D gene uncertain. The V gene's germline CDR1 is MDHEN and CDR2 SYDVKM. V lost 6 bases, J lost 0 bases, and 12 bases lay in between. This CDR3 is 15 amino acids long. CDR3 residues: CASSRTQSSGNTIYF. The CDR3 DNA sequence: TGTGCCAGCAGCCGAACCCAGAGCTCTGGAAACACCATATATTTT.

CDR3 residues: CASSSGQGATNEKLFF. CDR3 nucleotides: TGTGCCAGCAGCTCTGGACAGGGGGCAACTAATGAAAAACTGTTTTTT. This chain joins TRBV5-4 and TRBJ1-4; 10 nucleotides match TRBD1. From germline, CDR1 is SGHNT and CDR2 YYREEE (reference sequence). The CDR3 has 16 amino acids. V trimming: 3 bases; J trimming: 0 bases; junction bases outside the gene matches: 2.

The rearrangement joins TRBV28 to TRBJ1-3; D uncertain. The V end lost 7 bases, the J end lost 2 bases, and 9 bases lay between the germline ends. This CDR3 has 13 amino acids. Germline values: CDR1 MDHEN, CDR2 SYDVKM. The CDR3 nucleotides are TGTGCCAGCAAGGGCGCGGCTGGAAACACCATATATTTT. It translates to CASKGAAGNTIYF.

This clone was recorded only once. This chain joins TRBV5-1 and TRBJ2-5; 7 positions agree with TRBD1. Germline V gene lookup returns CDR1 SGHRS and CDR2 YFSETQ. This CDR3 has 14 residues. V lost 5 bases, J lost 5 bases, and 9 bases stayed unmatched. The CDR3 bases are TGCGCCAGCAGACCGGAGACAGGGCGCGAGACCCAGTACTTC. The encoded protein is CASRPETGRETQYF.

In the case of this clone: A read error may produce the germline difference seen at one junction end. Other nucleotide sequences in the sample specify the same CDR3. The J gene is TRBJ2-3, the V gene TRBV5-4, with TRBD2 identical over 10 bases. Germline V CDR1 and CDR2: SGHNT, YYREEE (reference sequence). There are 16 residues in the CDR3. The CDR3 DNA reads TGTGCAAGCAGCTTACGGACTAGCGGTTACACAGATACGCAGTATTTT. It yields the protein CASSLRTSGYTDTQYF.

V is TRBV6-1 and J is TRBJ2-1; tentative D call: TRBD2 (5 bases). CDR1 MNHNS and CDR2 SASEGT come from the germline V gene. The CDR3 covers 16 residues. V was pared by 4 bases and J by 5 bases, with 18 bases between. This chain's CDR3 is CASSVGFGGPDNEQFF. The CDR3 region has the DNA TGTGCCAGCAGTGTGGGGTTTGGCGGGCCGGACAATGAGCAGTTCTTC.